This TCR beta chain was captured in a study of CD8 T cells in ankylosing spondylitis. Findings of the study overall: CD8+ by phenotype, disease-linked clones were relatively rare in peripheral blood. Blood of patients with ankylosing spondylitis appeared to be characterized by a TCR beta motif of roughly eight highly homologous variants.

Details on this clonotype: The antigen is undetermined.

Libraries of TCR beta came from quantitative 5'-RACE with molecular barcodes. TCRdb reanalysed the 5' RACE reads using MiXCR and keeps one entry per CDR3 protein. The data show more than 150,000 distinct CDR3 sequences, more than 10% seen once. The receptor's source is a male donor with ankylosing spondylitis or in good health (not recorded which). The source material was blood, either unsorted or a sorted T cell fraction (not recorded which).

The CDR3 DNA sequence: TGTGCAAGTCGCTCAGAGGACAGGGTGAGCTCCTACAATGAGCAGTTCTTC. Translated: CASRSEDRVSSYNEQFF. V gene TRBV12-2 combines with J gene TRBJ2-1; whether TRBD1, the table's D call, matches the DNA was not checked. TRBV12-2 counts as a pseudogene. This CDR3 is built from 17 residues.